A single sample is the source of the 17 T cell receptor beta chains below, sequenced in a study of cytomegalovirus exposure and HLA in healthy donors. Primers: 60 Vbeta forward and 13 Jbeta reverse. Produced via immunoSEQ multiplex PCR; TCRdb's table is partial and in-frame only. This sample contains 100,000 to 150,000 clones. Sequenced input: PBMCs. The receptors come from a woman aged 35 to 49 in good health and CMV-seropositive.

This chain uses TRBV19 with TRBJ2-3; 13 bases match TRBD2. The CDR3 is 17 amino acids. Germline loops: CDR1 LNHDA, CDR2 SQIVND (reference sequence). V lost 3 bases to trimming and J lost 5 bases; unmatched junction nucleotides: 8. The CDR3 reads CASSILGLAGERDTQYF. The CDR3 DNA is TGTGCCAGTAGTATCCTTGGACTAGCGGGAGAAAGAGATACGCAGTATTTT. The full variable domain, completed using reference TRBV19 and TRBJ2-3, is DGGITQSPKYLFRKEGQNVTLSCEQNLNHDAMYWYRQDPGQGLRLIYYSQIVNDFQKGDIAEGYSVSREKKESFPLTVTSAQKNPTAFYLCASSILGLAGERDTQYFGPGTRLTVL.

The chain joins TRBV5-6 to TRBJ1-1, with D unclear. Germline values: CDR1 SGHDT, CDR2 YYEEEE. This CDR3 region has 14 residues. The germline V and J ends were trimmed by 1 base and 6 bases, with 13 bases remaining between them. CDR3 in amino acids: CASSLTQRSSEAFF. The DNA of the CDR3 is TGTGCCAGCAGCTTGACGCAGAGGTCCTCTGAAGCTTTCTTT.

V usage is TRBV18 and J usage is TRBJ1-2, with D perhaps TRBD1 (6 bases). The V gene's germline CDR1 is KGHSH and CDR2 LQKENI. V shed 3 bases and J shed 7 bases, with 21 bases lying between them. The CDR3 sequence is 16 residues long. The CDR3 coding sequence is TGTGCCAGCTCACCGACAGGACAGCCTAAGGCCGCTGGCTACACCTTC. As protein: CASSPTGQPKAAGYTF.

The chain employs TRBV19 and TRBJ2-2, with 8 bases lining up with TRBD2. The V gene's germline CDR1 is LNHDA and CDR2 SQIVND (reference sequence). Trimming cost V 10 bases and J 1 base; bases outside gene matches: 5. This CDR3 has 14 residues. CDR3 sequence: CATTSGRNTGELFF. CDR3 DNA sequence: TGTGCCACCACGAGCGGGAGGAACACCGGGGAGCTGTTTTTT.

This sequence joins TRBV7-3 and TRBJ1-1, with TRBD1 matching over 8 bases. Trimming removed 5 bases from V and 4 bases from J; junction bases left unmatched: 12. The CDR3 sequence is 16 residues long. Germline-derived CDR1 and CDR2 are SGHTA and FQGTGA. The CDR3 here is CASSLLTGGGVTEAFF. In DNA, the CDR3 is TGTGCCAGCAGCCTACTAACAGGGGGTGGGGTCACTGAAGCTTTCTTT.

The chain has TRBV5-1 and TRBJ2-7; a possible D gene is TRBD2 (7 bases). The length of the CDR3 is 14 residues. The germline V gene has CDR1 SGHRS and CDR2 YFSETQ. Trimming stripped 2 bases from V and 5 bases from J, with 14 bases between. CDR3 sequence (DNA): TGCGCCAGCAGCTTAGGGCGGGGGCGTAACGAGCAGTACTTC. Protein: CASSLGRGRNEQYF.

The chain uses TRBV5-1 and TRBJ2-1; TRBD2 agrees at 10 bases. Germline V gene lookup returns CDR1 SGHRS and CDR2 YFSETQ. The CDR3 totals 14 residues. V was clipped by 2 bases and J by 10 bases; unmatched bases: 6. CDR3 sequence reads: CASSLAGGPGEQFF. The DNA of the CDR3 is TGCGCCAGCAGCTTAGCGGGAGGGCCAGGGGAGCAGTTCTTC.

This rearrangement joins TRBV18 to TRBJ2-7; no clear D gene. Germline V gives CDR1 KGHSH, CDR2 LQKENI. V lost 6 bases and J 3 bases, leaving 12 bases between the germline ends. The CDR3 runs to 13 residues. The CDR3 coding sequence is TGTGCCAGCTCCCGTGTTACGGGCTACGAGCAGTACTTC. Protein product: CASSRVTGYEQYF. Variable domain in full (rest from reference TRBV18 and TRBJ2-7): NAGVMQNPRHLVRRRGQEARLRCSPMKGHSHVYWYRQLPEEGLKFMVYLQKENIIDESGMPKERFSAEFPKEGPSILRIQQVVRGDSAAYFCASSRVTGYEQYFGPGTRLTVT.

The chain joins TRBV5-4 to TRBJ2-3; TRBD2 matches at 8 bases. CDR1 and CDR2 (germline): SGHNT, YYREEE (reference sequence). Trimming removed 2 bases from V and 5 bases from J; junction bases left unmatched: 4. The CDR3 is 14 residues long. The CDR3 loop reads CASSFRAGGDTQYF. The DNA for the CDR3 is TGTGCCAGCAGCTTTCGCGCGGGGGGAGATACGCAGTATTTT. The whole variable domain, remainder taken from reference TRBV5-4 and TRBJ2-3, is ETGVTQSPTHLIKTRGQQVTLRCSSQSGHNTVSWYQQALGQGPQFIFQYYREEENGRGNFPPRFSGLQFPNYSSELNVNALELDDSALYLCASSFRAGGDTQYFGPGTRLTVL.

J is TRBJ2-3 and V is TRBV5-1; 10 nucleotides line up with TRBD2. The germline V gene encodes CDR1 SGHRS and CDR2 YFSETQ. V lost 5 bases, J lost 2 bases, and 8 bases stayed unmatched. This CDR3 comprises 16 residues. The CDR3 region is CASSPHLAGVTDTQYF. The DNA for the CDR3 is TGCGCCAGCAGTCCGCATCTAGCGGGGGTCACAGATACGCAGTATTTT.

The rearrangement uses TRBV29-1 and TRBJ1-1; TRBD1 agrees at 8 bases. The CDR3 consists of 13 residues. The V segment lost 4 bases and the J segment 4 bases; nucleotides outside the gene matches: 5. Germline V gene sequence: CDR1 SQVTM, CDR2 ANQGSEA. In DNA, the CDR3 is TGCAGCGTTGCAGGGGGCTGGGGCACTGAAGCTTTCTTT. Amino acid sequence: CSVAGGWGTEAFF.

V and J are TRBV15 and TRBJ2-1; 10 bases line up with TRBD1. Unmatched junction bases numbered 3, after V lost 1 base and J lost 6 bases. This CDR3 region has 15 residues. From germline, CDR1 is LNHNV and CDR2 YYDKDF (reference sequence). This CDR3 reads CATSRGGQGSNEQFF. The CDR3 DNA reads TGTGCCACCAGCAGAGGGGGACAGGGGAGCAATGAGCAGTTCTTC.

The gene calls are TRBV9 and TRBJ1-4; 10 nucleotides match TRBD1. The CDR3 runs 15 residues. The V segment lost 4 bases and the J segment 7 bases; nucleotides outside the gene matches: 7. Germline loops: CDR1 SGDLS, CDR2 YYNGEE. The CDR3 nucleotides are TGTGCCAGCAGCACTGGGACAGGGGACGGTGAAAAACTGTTTTTT. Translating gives CASSTGTGDGEKLFF. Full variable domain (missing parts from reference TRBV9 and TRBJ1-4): DSGVTQTPKHLITATGQRVTLRCSPRSGDLSVYWYQQSLDQGLQFLIQYYNGEERAKGNILERFSAQQFPDLHSELNLSSLELGDSALYFCASSTGTGDGEKLFFGSGTQLSVL.

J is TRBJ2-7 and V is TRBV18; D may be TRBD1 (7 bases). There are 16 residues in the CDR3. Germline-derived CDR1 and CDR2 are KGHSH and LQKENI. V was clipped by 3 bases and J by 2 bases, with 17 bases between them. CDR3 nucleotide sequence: TGTGCCAGCTCACCCCTTTTGGAGGGGGCGACCTACGAGCAGTACTTC. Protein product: CASSPLLEGATYEQYF.

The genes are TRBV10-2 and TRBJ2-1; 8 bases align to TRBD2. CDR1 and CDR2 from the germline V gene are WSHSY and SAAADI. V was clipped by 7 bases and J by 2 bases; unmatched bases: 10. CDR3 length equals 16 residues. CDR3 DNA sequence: TGCGCCAGCAAGTTTAGCGGGGCGGGGGCCTACAATGAGCAGTTCTTC. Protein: CASKFSGAGAYNEQFF.

The CDR3 coding sequence is TGTGCCAGCAGCGAACTAGCGGGAGCGGGGAATGAGCAGTTCTTC. This encodes CASSELAGAGNEQFF. The chain joins TRBV7-9 to TRBJ2-1; the match to TRBD2 covers 11 bases. The CDR3 extends over 15 amino acids. J gave up 7 bases and V 5 bases, and 7 bases lay outside the gene matches. The germline V gene encodes CDR1 SEHNR and CDR2 FQNEAQ (reference sequence).

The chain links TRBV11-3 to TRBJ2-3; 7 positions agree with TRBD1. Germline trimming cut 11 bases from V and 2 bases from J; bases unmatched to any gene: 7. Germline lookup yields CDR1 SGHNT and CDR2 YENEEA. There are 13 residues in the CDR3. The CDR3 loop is CAATGDVTDTQYF. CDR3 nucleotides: TGTGCCGCTACAGGGGACGTCACAGATACGCAGTATTTT. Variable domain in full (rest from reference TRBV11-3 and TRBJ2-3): EAGVVQSPRYKIIEKKQPVAFWCNPISGHNTLYWYLQNLGQGPELLIRYENEEAVDDSQLPKDRFSAERLKGVDSTLKIQPAELGDSAVYLCAATGDVTDTQYFGPGTRLTVL.